A selection of T cell receptor beta chains follows, all from one sample in a study of vaccination effects on CD4 cells after COVID-19. Their antigens remain unidentified. Method: immunoSEQ multiplex PCR; TCRdb's copy keeps in-frame clones and lacks some. The table lists about 59,000 clones, about 73% of them singletons. Sequences were derived from CD4+ T cells from PBMCs cultured with HCoV-OC43 spike peptides, sampled after COVID-19 vaccination. The receptors derive from a human donor who received a COVID-19 vaccine. CDR3s include the opening cysteine and the closing phenylalanine or tryptophan. Fields, in order: V gene, D gene, J gene, clone size, CDR3 protein, CDR3 DNA. The D gene is left open where the match is weak. Size is stated for part of the rows, as once, few or many counts, or as a class when the clone is expanded.

v_call: TRBV30; d_call: TRBD1; j_call: TRBJ1-2; clone_size: .; cdr3_aa: CAWRGQGTNYGYTF; cdr3_nt: TGTGCCTGGAGGGGACAGGGGACTAACTATGGCTACACCTTC
v_call: TRBV6-6; d_call: TRBD1; j_call: TRBJ2-2; clone_size: .; cdr3_aa: CASSYYGTGNTGELFF; cdr3_nt: TGTGCCAGCAGTTACTATGGGACAGGGAACACCGGGGAGCTGTTTTTT
v_call: TRBV11-1; d_call: .; j_call: TRBJ2-1; clone_size: few; cdr3_aa: CASIKEGRGRDEQFF; cdr3_nt: TGTGCCAGCATCAAAGAGGGCCGGGGAAGGGATGAGCAGTTCTTC
v_call: TRBV7-9; d_call: .; j_call: TRBJ2-3; clone_size: .; cdr3_aa: CASSPRGRGRSDTQYF; cdr3_nt: TGTGCCAGCAGCCCGAGGGGGCGGGGGCGGTCAGATACGCAGTATTTT
v_call: TRBV6-5; d_call: TRBD1; j_call: TRBJ1-2; clone_size: .; cdr3_aa: CASRSSGQGGGYTF; cdr3_nt: TGTGCCAGCAGGTCATCCGGACAGGGAGGAGGCTACACCTTC
v_call: TRBV6-4; d_call: .; j_call: TRBJ2-3; clone_size: few; cdr3_aa: CASTLGDSTDTQYF; cdr3_nt: TGTGCCAGCACCTTGGGTGATAGCACAGATACGCAGTATTTT
v_call: TRBV15; d_call: .; j_call: TRBJ1-2; clone_size: .; cdr3_aa: CATSRDGVGGYTF; cdr3_nt: TGTGCCACCAGCAGAGATGGGGTAGGTGGCTACACCTTC
v_call: TRBV21-1; d_call: .; j_call: TRBJ2-1; clone_size: .; cdr3_aa: CASRHDNEQFF; cdr3_nt: TGTGCCAGCAGACACGACAATGAGCAGTTCTTC
v_call: TRBV4-2; d_call: TRBD1; j_call: TRBJ1-4; clone_size: .; cdr3_aa: CASSQDQGGSNEKLFF; cdr3_nt: TGTGCCAGCAGCCAGGACCAGGGGGGATCTAATGAAAAACTGTTTTTT
v_call: TRBV7-9; d_call: TRBD2; j_call: TRBJ2-5; clone_size: .; cdr3_aa: CASSPGLAAETQYF; cdr3_nt: TGTGCCAGCAGCCCGGGACTAGCGGCGGAGACCCAGTACTTC
v_call: TRBV29-1; d_call: TRBD1; j_call: TRBJ1-1; clone_size: .; cdr3_aa: CSVYRGGEAFF; cdr3_nt: TGCAGCGTGTACAGGGGCGGTGAAGCTTTCTTT
v_call: TRBV29-1; d_call: .; j_call: TRBJ2-1; clone_size: .; cdr3_aa: CSVASLLYNEQFF; cdr3_nt: TGCAGCGTTGCATCCCTGTTGTACAATGAGCAGTTCTTC
v_call: TRBV28; d_call: .; j_call: TRBJ2-5; clone_size: .; cdr3_aa: CASRDNQETQYF; cdr3_nt: TGTGCCAGCCGGGACAACCAAGAGACCCAGTACTTC
v_call: TRBV29-1; d_call: TRBD1; j_call: TRBJ1-1; clone_size: .; cdr3_aa: CSVGDRAEGTEAFF; cdr3_nt: TGCAGCGTTGGGGACAGGGCGGAGGGCACTGAAGCTTTCTTT
v_call: TRBV2; d_call: .; j_call: TRBJ2-3; clone_size: .; cdr3_aa: CASRVRAGAREDTQYF; cdr3_nt: TGTGCCAGCCGAGTGAGGGCGGGGGCCAGGGAAGATACGCAGTATTTT
v_call: TRBV24-1; d_call: .; j_call: TRBJ2-1; clone_size: .; cdr3_aa: CATLTGSNEQFF; cdr3_nt: TGTGCCACCCTCACAGGGAGCAATGAGCAGTTCTTC
v_call: TRBV5-6; d_call: .; j_call: TRBJ1-2; clone_size: .; cdr3_aa: CASSRLGGYTF; cdr3_nt: TGTGCCAGCAGCAGATTAGGGGGCTACACCTTC
v_call: TRBV5-1; d_call: .; j_call: TRBJ1-1; clone_size: .; cdr3_aa: CASSPRLGRNTEAFF; cdr3_nt: TGCGCCAGCAGCCCTCGCCTGGGCAGGAACACTGAAGCTTTCTTT
v_call: TRBV7-2; d_call: .; j_call: TRBJ1-1; clone_size: .; cdr3_aa: CASSIARNTEAFF; cdr3_nt: TGTGCCAGCAGCATCGCACGGAACACTGAAGCTTTCTTT
v_call: TRBV2; d_call: .; j_call: TRBJ1-6; clone_size: .; cdr3_aa: CASRDTTGNNSPLHF; cdr3_nt: TGTGCCAGCAGGGACACGACAGGCAACAATTCACCCCTCCACTTT
v_call: TRBV5-1; d_call: .; j_call: TRBJ2-1; clone_size: .; cdr3_aa: CASSLSLNRDIEFYNEQFF; cdr3_nt: TGCGCCAGCAGCTTGAGCCTGAACCGGGACATTGAGTTCTACAATGAGCAGTTCTTC
v_call: TRBV6-5; d_call: .; j_call: TRBJ1-3; clone_size: .; cdr3_aa: CASSRIRGNTIYF; cdr3_nt: TGTGCCAGCAGTCGGATCAGGGGAAACACCATATATTTT
v_call: TRBV6-2/TRBV6-3; d_call: .; j_call: TRBJ1-5; clone_size: few; cdr3_aa: CASSSHLQGGDNQPQHF; cdr3_nt: TGTGCCAGCAGTTCCCATCTTCAGGGTGGGGACAATCAGCCCCAGCATTTT
v_call: TRBV3-1/TRBV3-2; d_call: TRBD2; j_call: TRBJ2-1; clone_size: once; cdr3_aa: CASSPILTGGLDNEQFF; cdr3_nt: TGTGCCAGCAGCCCCATTCTGACGGGGGGGCTCGACAATGAGCAGTTCTTC
v_call: TRBV10-3; d_call: .; j_call: TRBJ1-5; clone_size: .; cdr3_aa: CAISEGSRDQPQHF; cdr3_nt: TGTGCCATCAGTGAGGGGTCGAGGGATCAGCCCCAGCATTTT
v_call: TRBV19; d_call: TRBD2; j_call: TRBJ2-5; clone_size: .; cdr3_aa: CASSISSGLGETQYF; cdr3_nt: TGTGCCAGTAGTATAAGTAGCGGGTTAGGAGAGACCCAGTACTTC
v_call: TRBV6-1; d_call: .; j_call: TRBJ1-1; clone_size: few; cdr3_aa: CASSEGRVGGTGFDTEAFF; cdr3_nt: TGTGCCAGCAGTGAGGGGAGGGTGGGGGGAACGGGCTTCGACACTGAAGCTTTCTTT
v_call: TRBV4-1; d_call: .; j_call: TRBJ1-5; clone_size: .; cdr3_aa: CASSREGGQPQHF; cdr3_nt: TGCGCCAGCAGCCGGGAGGGGGGGCAGCCCCAGCATTTT
v_call: TRBV6-5; d_call: .; j_call: TRBJ2-3; clone_size: .; cdr3_aa: CASTGFGDTQYF; cdr3_nt: TGTGCCAGCACAGGGTTCGGAGATACGCAGTATTTT
v_call: TRBV7-8; d_call: .; j_call: TRBJ2-1; clone_size: .; cdr3_aa: CASSLVALYNEQFF; cdr3_nt: TGTGCCAGCAGCTTAGTGGCCTTATACAATGAGCAGTTCTTC
v_call: TRBV2; d_call: TRBD1; j_call: TRBJ1-2; clone_size: .; cdr3_aa: CASSEGQGATRSYGYTF; cdr3_nt: TGTGCCAGCAGTGAGGGACAGGGGGCGACGCGGAGCTATGGCTACACCTTC
v_call: TRBV29-1; d_call: TRBD2; j_call: TRBJ2-5; clone_size: .; cdr3_aa: CSSRTSGGEQETQYF; cdr3_nt: TGCAGCTCCCGGACTAGCGGGGGGGAACAAGAGACCCAGTACTTC